These 23 T cell receptor beta chains came from one sample sequenced in a study of T cells expressing NK-cell markers. TCRdb reprocessed the 5' RACE reads and keeps a single row for each CDR3 protein, giving no DNA. The sample data list about 160,000 distinct CDR3 sequences. The sequencing sample was made of blood T cells: a sorted CD56 or NKG2C T cell subset, CD4+ or CD8+ T cells, or bulk PBMC T cells (not recorded which). These receptors all come from a man between 18 and 69 years old in good health.

J is TRBJ2-7 and V is TRBV5-6. CDR3 length: 16 amino acids. CDR1 is SGHDT and CDR2 is YYEEEE in the germline V gene. CDR3 residues: CASSLFVHPIDYEQYF.

V gene TRBV2 combines with J gene TRBJ2-7; no DNA is available, so the TRBD1 call from TCRdb remains unchecked. This CDR3 spans 14 amino acids. CDR1 is SNHLY and CDR2 is FYNNEI in the germline V gene. The CDR3 sequence is CASSDPGGDYEQYF.

The V call is TRBV27, the J call TRBJ2-5. The length of the CDR3 is 15 residues. Germline assignment: CDR1 MNHEY and CDR2 SMNVEV (reference sequence). CDR3 residues: CASSTPQRYQETQYF.

V usage is TRBV6-1 and J usage is TRBJ1-1; TCRdb calls TRBD1, which cannot be checked without DNA. Germline V gene data show CDR1 as MNHNS and CDR2 as SASEGT. The CDR3 covers 15 residues. Here the CDR3 reads CASRQGGALNTEAFF.

The chain couples TRBV18 to TRBJ2-5; TCRdb lists TRBD1, though no DNA is available to test this call. Germline values: CDR1 KGHSH, CDR2 LQKENI. This CDR3 contains 14 residues. CDR3 sequence reads: CASTTGAPQETQYF.

This chain links TRBV12-3 or TRBV12-4 with TRBJ2-1; TCRdb reports TRBD1, a call that lacks DNA to check it against. The CDR3 is 15 amino acids. CDR3 region: CASSQGQGTYNEQFF.

The chain employs TRBV3-1 and TRBJ2-5; TCRdb reports TRBD2, a call that lacks DNA to check it against. This CDR3 has 17 amino acids. Germline V CDR1 and CDR2: LGHDT, YNNKEL (reference sequence). CDR3 in amino acids: CASSQASGGEPVETQYF.

The chain links TRBV25-1 to TRBJ2-7; the TCRdb call, TRBD1, lacks DNA for checking. This CDR3 contains 11 residues. Per germline, CDR1 MGHDK and CDR2 SYGVNS. This CDR3 reads CASTRGVEQYF.

The chain joins TRBV7-8 to TRBJ2-7; TCRdb selects TRBD2, and the lack of DNA leaves this call unchecked. The germline gives CDR1 SGHVS, CDR2 FQNEAQ. CDR3 length: 16 amino acids. This chain's CDR3 is CASSLVISGSSYEQYF.

The rearrangement joins TRBV5-5 to TRBJ2-7; the D call from TCRdb, TRBD1, cannot be confirmed without DNA. Germline lookup yields CDR1 SGHKS and CDR2 YYEKEE (reference sequence). The CDR3 length is 14 residues. CDR3 sequence reads: CASSPRGQNYEQYF.

V usage is TRBV7-2 and J usage is TRBJ2-2; TCRdb picks TRBD2, but there is no DNA to check that call. CDR1 SGHTA and CDR2 FQGNSA come from the germline V gene. This CDR3 is built from 19 residues. The CDR3 region is CASSLAASGGMGYTGELFF.

This chain connects TRBV5-6 to TRBJ1-6. CDR1 is SGHDT and CDR2 is YYEEEE in the germline V gene. The CDR3 spans 16 residues. CDR3 sequence reads: CASSLLPSSYNSPLHF. The variable domain in full, completed from reference TRBV5-6 and TRBJ1-6, reads DAGVTQSPTHLIKTRGQQVTLRCSPKSGHDTVSWYQQALGQGPQFIFQYYEEEERQRGNFPDRFSGHQFPNYSSELNVNALLLGDSALYLCASSLLPSSYNSPLHFGNGTRLTVT.

The V call is TRBV2, the J call TRBJ2-5; TCRdb selects TRBD1, and the lack of DNA leaves this call unchecked. Per the germline V gene, CDR1 is SNHLY and CDR2 is FYNNEI. The CDR3 runs 15 residues. CDR3 sequence reads: CASSEVGAPQETQYF.

V and J are TRBV5-1 and TRBJ1-6; TCRdb indicates TRBD1, and absent DNA this call remains unverified. Germline V lookup: CDR1 SGHRS, CDR2 YFSETQ. This CDR3 region has 16 residues. The CDR3 region is CASSLQGSSYNSPLHF.

V is TRBV19 and J is TRBJ1-5; TCRdb reports TRBD1, a call that lacks DNA to check it against. From germline, CDR1 is LNHDA and CDR2 SQIVND (reference sequence). CDR3 length equals 14 residues. CDR3 sequence: CASRLTGGKEPQHF. Full variable domain (remainder filled in from reference TRBV19 and TRBJ1-5): DGGITQSPKYLFRKEGQNVTLSCEQNLNHDAMYWYRQDPGQGLRLIYYSQIVNDFQKGDIAEGYSVSREKKESFPLTVTSAQKNPTAFYLCASRLTGGKEPQHFGDGTRLSIL.

This chain joins TRBV18 and TRBJ2-7; absent DNA, TCRdb's TRBD1 call cannot be checked. The germline V gene has CDR1 KGHSH and CDR2 LQKENI. There are 14 residues in the CDR3. The CDR3 region is CASSPRGAPHEQYF. The variable domain in full, with the rest retrieved from reference TRBV18 and TRBJ2-7, is NAGVMQNPRHLVRRRGQEARLRCSPMKGHSHVYWYRQLPEEGLKFMVYLQKENIIDESGMPKERFSAEFPKEGPSILRIQQVVRGDSAAYFCASSPRGAPHEQYFGPGTRLTVT.

V is TRBV10-3 and J is TRBJ2-1; TCRdb selects TRBD1, and the lack of DNA leaves this call unchecked. CDR1 ENHRY and CDR2 SYGVKD come from the germline V gene. The CDR3 runs to 18 residues. CDR3 residues: CAISDPASDRTIYNEQFF.

V and J are TRBV15 and TRBJ2-1; TCRdb outputs TRBD1, but without DNA this stays unchecked. The germline V gene has CDR1 LNHNV and CDR2 YYDKDF (reference sequence). The CDR3 has 13 residues. The CDR3 loop reads CATMDGGYNEQFF. The full variable domain, rest sourced from reference TRBV15 and TRBJ2-1, is DAMVIQNPRYQVTQFGKPVTLSCSQTLNHNVMYWYQQKSSQAPKLLFHYYDKDFNNEADTPDNFQSRRPNTSFCFLDIRSPGLGDTAMYLCATMDGGYNEQFFGPGTRLTVL.

The chain is built from TRBV7-2 and TRBJ1-4; TCRdb's assignment of TRBD1 cannot be checked, as there is no DNA. Germline CDR1 and CDR2: SGHTA and FQGNSA. The CDR3 extends over 15 amino acids. The chain's CDR3 is CASTVTTGDLEKLFF.

The CDR3 loop reads CASSPWDQTGETQYF. This chain connects TRBV3-1 to TRBJ2-5; TCRdb designates TRBD1, a call that cannot be tested without DNA. This CDR3 has 15 amino acids. CDR1 and CDR2 (germline): LGHDT, YNNKEL (reference sequence).

This rearrangement joins TRBV12-3 or TRBV12-4 to TRBJ2-5. This CDR3 contains 16 residues. CDR3 protein: CASSLGSFGHQETQYF.

The gene calls are TRBV7-6 and TRBJ2-2; TCRdb selects TRBD2, and the lack of DNA leaves this call unchecked. This CDR3 region has 17 residues. Germline CDR1 reads SGHVS; CDR2 reads FNYEAQ. CDR3 loop: CASSLGFSGGAAGELFF.

V usage is TRBV24-1 and J usage is TRBJ1-1. Germline CDR1 KGHDR, CDR2 SFDVKD. This CDR3 has 12 residues. Here the CDR3 reads CATEVMNTEAFF.